What follows is one T cell receptor (beta chain) and its context. What it binds is not known. These data are taken from a study of OX40 agonist ivuxolimab in advanced cancers. Study details: Ivuxolimab was delivered to patients intravenously every 2 weeks at doses spanning 0.01 to 10 mg/kg. General study results and limits: Both CD4+ and CD8+ T cell populations in blood had undergone clonal expansion by week 6 at 0.1 to 3.0 mg/kg. The average count of expanded clones was higher among CD8+ T cells than among CD4+.

Researchers took blood at baseline, on cycle 4 day 1, and on cycle 7 day 1. TCRdb keeps only in-frame clones here, not all; method: immunoSEQ multiplex PCR. Found here are roughly 93,000 clones, less than 85% of them singletons; the top ten hold under 7%. The sequence was collected from an adult with an advanced solid tumor such as melanoma, head and neck, liver or kidney cancer. The sequences come from CD4+ or CD8+ T cells sorted from blood, collected in a trial of the OX40 agonist ivuxolimab.

The CDR3 nucleotides are TGTGCCAGCAGCTTGCTGGGGGGGAGCACTGAAGCTTTCTTT. Translating gives CASSLLGGSTEAFF. V gene TRBV7-9 combines with J gene TRBJ1-1, with D perhaps matching TRBD1 (5 bases). V was cut by 3 bases and J by 4 bases, with 12 bases left in between. CDR3 length: 14 amino acids. Germline V gene sequence: CDR1 SEHNR, CDR2 FQNEAQ (reference sequence). The variable domain in full, with the rest retrieved from reference TRBV7-9 and TRBJ1-1, is DTGVSQNPRHKITKRGQNVTFRCDPISEHNRLYWYRQTLGQGPEFLTYFQNEAQLEKSRLLSDRFSAERPKGSFSTLEIQRTEQGDSAMYLCASSLLGGSTEAFFGQGTRLTVV.